These 27 T cell receptor beta chains originate from one sample sequenced in a study of CD8 T cells in ankylosing spondylitis. From the 5' RACE reads, TCRdb called clonotypes with MiXCR, one entry per CDR3 protein. The repertoire includes around 150,000 distinct CDR3 sequences, under 55% of them detected once, and roughly 15% sits in the top ten. Sample: synovial fluid, either unsorted or a sorted T cell fraction (not recorded which). All receptors derive from a male donor with ankylosing spondylitis.

V usage is TRBV3-1 and J usage is TRBJ1-2, with 7 bases aligning to TRBD1. Germline V gene lookup returns CDR1 LGHDT and CDR2 YNNKEL (reference sequence). CDR3 size: 17 residues. The V segment lost 0 bases and the J segment 3 bases; nucleotides outside the gene matches: 10. The CDR3 DNA is TGTGCCAGCAGCCAAGAGGTCAGGGGGGTCGAGGACTATGGCTACACCTTC. Its protein is CASSQEVRGVEDYGYTF.

V is TRBV7-7 and J is TRBJ2-7, with 7 bases fitting TRBD1. V lost 5 bases, J lost 7 bases, and 11 bases stayed unmatched. Looked up from germline, CDR1 is SSHAT and CDR2 is FNYEAQ (reference sequence). The CDR3 is 14 amino acids. Here the CDR3 DNA reads TGTGCCAGCAGCCCCGGGACAGTGCCGTGGGAGCAGTACTTC. Protein product: CASSPGTVPWEQYF.

This clonotype appeared many times. The chain couples TRBV28 to TRBJ2-3; 11 nucleotides align to TRBD2. J was trimmed by 4 bases and V by 4 bases; bases with no gene match: 10. CDR3 size: 17 residues. Germline-derived CDR1 and CDR2 are MDHEN and SYDVKM. CDR3 region: CASSYTSGSGVADTQYF. CDR3 in DNA: TGTGCCAGCAGTTACACTAGCGGGAGCGGGGTCGCAGATACGCAGTATTTT. Full variable domain (remainder filled in from reference TRBV28 and TRBJ2-3): DVKVTQSSRYLVKRTGEKVFLECVQDMDHENMFWYRQDPGLGLRLIYFSYDVKMKEKGDIPEGYSVSREKKERFSLILESASTNQTSMYLCASSYTSGSGVADTQYFGPGTRLTVL.

This chain links TRBV12-3 or TRBV12-4 with TRBJ2-1, with D perhaps matching TRBD2 (7 bases). Trimming cost V 3 bases and J 9 bases, with 18 bases left between them. This CDR3 contains 15 residues. DNA for the CDR3: TGTGCCAGCAGTTTTAGGGGGGGGGCCAGGAGTGAGCAGTTCTTC. This codes for CASSFRGGARSEQFF.

V gene TRBV7-9 combines with J gene TRBJ2-1; the match to TRBD1 covers 8 bases. The CDR3 covers 16 residues. With V trimmed by 5 bases and J by 4 bases, 10 bases remained unmatched. The germline V gene encodes CDR1 SEHNR and CDR2 FQNEAQ (reference sequence). In nucleotides, the CDR3 is TGTGCCAGCAGCCCCGGGGTCGGGACAGGTTACAATGAGCAGTTCTTC. This gives the protein CASSPGVGTGYNEQFF.

The chain couples TRBV18 to TRBJ2-5, with D possibly matching TRBD1 (6 bases). Trimming left V 1 base short and J 2 bases short, with 17 bases between. Germline lookup yields CDR1 KGHSH and CDR2 LQKENI. The CDR3 contains 17 residues. CDR3: CASSPRSRTAIQETQYF. The CDR3 coding sequence is TGTGCCAGCTCACCACGGTCCCGGACAGCGATACAAGAGACCCAGTACTTC.

A few counts support this clonotype. The chain uses TRBV20-1 and TRBJ2-3, with 8 nucleotides matching TRBD1. V shed 1 base, J shed 0 bases, and the junction held 6 bases outside the gene matches. The CDR3 has 16 amino acids. Germline CDR1 reads DFQATT; CDR2 reads SNEGSKA (reference sequence). The CDR3 region has the DNA TGCAGTGCTAGAGCCCGACAGGGGCTAAGCACAGATACGCAGTATTTT. It specifies CSARARQGLSTDTQYF.

The V call is TRBV4-3, the J call TRBJ1-6; no clear D. The CDR3 is made up of 14 amino acids. Germline V gene sequence: CDR1 LGHNA, CDR2 YSLEER. Trimming removed 0 bases from V and 8 bases from J, with 8 bases in between. The CDR3, as DNA: TGCGCCAGCAGCCAAGAATCGGGGTATTCACCCCTCCACTTT. It yields the protein CASSQESGYSPLHF.

The genes are TRBV28 and TRBJ1-5, with no clear D. The CDR3 runs 15 residues. V lost 5 bases and J lost 2, with 13 bases in between. Germline CDR1 is MDHEN and CDR2 is SYDVKM. The CDR3, as DNA: TGTGCCAGCAGTGAGGGTTTGGATGGCAATCAGCCCCAGCATTTT. As protein: CASSEGLDGNQPQHF.

CDR3 in amino acids: CASSHDRGTYEQYF. The CDR3 DNA reads as TGCGCCAGCAGCCATGACAGGGGCACCTACGAGCAGTACTTC. The chain recombines TRBV4-3 with TRBJ2-7; 8 bases line up with TRBD1. The V segment lost 3 bases and the J segment 2 bases; nucleotides outside the gene matches: 3. Germline CDR1 is LGHNA and CDR2 is YSLEER. The CDR3 consists of 14 residues.

CDR3 amino acids: CSVGGTEAFF. The CDR3, as DNA: TGCAGTGTGGGTGGCACTGAAGCTTTCTTT. V is TRBV20-1 and J is TRBJ1-1; D gene unclear. The CDR3 totals 10 residues. V gave up 7 bases and J gave up 4 bases, with 7 bases separating them. Germline V gene lookup returns CDR1 DFQATT and CDR2 SNEGSKA (reference sequence).

This clonotype came up a few times. The CDR3 here is CASSVDIGEKLFF. Here the CDR3 DNA reads TGTGCCAGCAGCGTAGATATTGGTGAAAAACTGTTTTTT. The chain uses TRBV9 and TRBJ1-4, with D uncertain. V gave up 0 bases and J gave up 7 bases, with 7 bases separating them. Per germline, CDR1 SGDLS and CDR2 YYNGEE. The CDR3 consists of 13 residues.

The chain recombines TRBV18 with TRBJ2-2; maybe TRBD1 (6 bases). Germline assignment: CDR1 KGHSH and CDR2 LQKENI. Trimming left V 3 bases short and J 6 bases short, with 17 bases between. The CDR3 loop spans 16 amino acids. In nucleotides, the CDR3 is TGTGCCAGCTCACCTCGACACCCAGGGGTTTCCGGGGAGCTGTTTTTT. Translated, it gives CASSPRHPGVSGELFF. Variable domain in full (rest from reference TRBV18 and TRBJ2-2): NAGVMQNPRHLVRRRGQEARLRCSPMKGHSHVYWYRQLPEEGLKFMVYLQKENIIDESGMPKERFSAEFPKEGPSILRIQQVVRGDSAAYFCASSPRHPGVSGELFFGEGSRLTVL.

The gene calls are TRBV4-1 and TRBJ1-1; no clear D. The length of the CDR3 is 15 residues. Per germline, CDR1 MGHRA and CDR2 YSYEKL. Trimming pared 0 bases from V and 1 base from J, leaving 9 bases between. DNA of the CDR3: TGCGCCAGCAGCCAAGAAAGACGGGAGAACACTGAAGCTTTCTTT. Residues: CASSQERRENTEAFF.

The chain combines TRBV20-1 with TRBJ1-5; TRBD1 might be the D (5 bases). Trimming pared 3 bases from V and 3 bases from J, leaving 12 bases between. The CDR3 has 14 amino acids. Germline V gene sequence: CDR1 DFQATT, CDR2 SNEGSKA (reference sequence). CDR3 in amino acids: CSASGRTPNQPQHF. The CDR3 coding sequence is TGCAGTGCTAGCGGGCGGACACCCAATCAGCCCCAGCATTTT.

V usage is TRBV10-2 and J usage is TRBJ1-1; 7 positions match TRBD1. This CDR3 comprises 14 residues. J gave up 0 bases and V 6 bases, and 4 bases lay outside the gene matches. Per the germline V gene, CDR1 is WSHSY and CDR2 is SAAADI. CDR3 sequence reads: CASRTGSMNTEAFF. The CDR3 DNA reads TGCGCCAGCAGGACAGGGTCAATGAACACTGAAGCTTTCTTT.

This clonotype was counted between two and nine times. The chain is built from TRBV4-3 and TRBJ2-1, with 7 nucleotides matching TRBD2. Germline V gives CDR1 LGHNA, CDR2 YSLEER. CDR3 size: 15 residues. The trim removed 1 base at V and 8 bases at J, leaving 8 bases unmatched. CDR3 loop: CASSQVGGRSDEQFF. The CDR3 DNA reads as TGCGCCAGCAGCCAAGTCGGCGGGAGATCTGATGAGCAGTTCTTC.

This chain uses TRBV2 with TRBJ1-1; D is unresolved. CDR3 length: 15 amino acids. V lost 5 bases to trimming and J lost 4 bases, with 17 bases between them. Per germline, CDR1 SNHLY and CDR2 FYNNEI. The CDR3 nucleotides are TGTGCCAGCAGTCAGTATTGGGCAGGACCCACTGAAGCTTTCTTT. Its translation: CASSQYWAGPTEAFF.

The chain carries TRBV11-2 and TRBJ1-2; D is uncertain. Germline values: CDR1 SGHAT, CDR2 FQNNGV. The CDR3 sequence is 13 residues long. V shed 8 bases and J shed 2 bases, with 12 bases lying between them. This CDR3 is CASSTEENYGYTF. The CDR3 coding sequence is TGTGCCAGCTCAACAGAGGAAAACTATGGCTACACCTTC. Full variable domain (rest looked up from reference TRBV11-2 and TRBJ1-2): EAGVAQSPRYKIIEKRQSVAFWCNPISGHATLYWYQQILGQGPKLLIQFQNNGVVDDSQLPKDRFSAERLKGVDSTLKIQPAKLEDSAVYLCASSTEENYGYTFGSGTRLTVV.

The J gene is TRBJ2-5, the V gene TRBV27; either TRBD1 or TRBD2 may fit D (5 bases each). V dropped 6 bases and J dropped 5 bases, with 16 bases sitting between them. The germline V gene has CDR1 MNHEY and CDR2 SMNVEV (reference sequence). The CDR3 is made up of 14 amino acids. The CDR3: CASRRDASQETQYF. The CDR3 nucleotides are TGTGCCAGCAGAAGGGACGCTAGCCAGGAGACCCAGTACTTC.

This clonotype has only a few counts. This chain uses TRBV12-3 or TRBV12-4 with TRBJ2-1; perhaps D is TRBD1 or TRBD2 (5 bases each). The germline V and J ends were trimmed by 1 base and 6 bases, with 13 bases remaining between them. This CDR3 is 15 amino acids long. The CDR3 spells CASSLDGAFVNEQFF. CDR3 nucleotide sequence: TGTGCCAGCAGTTTAGACGGGGCGTTCGTCAATGAGCAGTTCTTC.

The CDR3 here is CASSQGLASRPRGTGELFF. In DNA, the CDR3 is TGTGCCAGCAGCCAAGGACTAGCGAGCCGGCCTCGGGGGACCGGGGAGCTGTTTTTT. The rearrangement joins TRBV3-1 to TRBJ2-2, with 8 bases that match TRBD2. The CDR3 spans 19 residues. CDR1 LGHDT and CDR2 YNNKEL come from the germline V gene (reference sequence). The junction had 15 bases not matched to a gene; V was cut back by 1 base and J by 5 bases.

The V and J genes are TRBV5-1 and TRBJ1-2; a possible D gene is TRBD1 (5 bases). CDR1 is SGHRS and CDR2 is YFSETQ in the germline V gene. V lost 0 bases and J lost 4, with 13 bases in between. CDR3 length equals 15 residues. CDR3 amino acids: CASSLAQAGIYGYTF. CDR3 nucleotide sequence: TGCGCCAGCAGCTTGGCCCAAGCAGGGATCTATGGCTACACCTTC. The complete variable domain, with remaining parts taken from reference TRBV5-1 and TRBJ1-2, reads KAGVTQTPRYLIKTRGQQVTLSCSPISGHRSVSWYQQTPGQGLQFLFEYFSETQRNKGNFPGRFSGRQFSNSRSEMNVSTLELGDSALYLCASSLAQAGIYGYTFGSGTRLTVV.

This sequence joins TRBV4-1 and TRBJ2-7; the match to TRBD2 covers 9 bases. Germline CDR1 reads MGHRA; CDR2 reads YSYEKL. The CDR3 runs 16 residues. The ends lost 2 bases at V and 2 bases at J; junction bases unmatched: 7. The CDR3 loop reads CASSQPDLAGTYEQYF. Written as DNA, the CDR3 is TGCGCCAGCAGCCAACCCGACCTAGCGGGGACCTACGAGCAGTACTTC.

The gene calls are TRBV30 and TRBJ2-7, with D possibly TRBD1 on 6 matching bases. The CDR3 sequence is 14 residues long. Trimming shortened V by 0 bases and J by 4 bases, and 13 bases separated the two germline ends. Looked up from germline, CDR1 is GTSNPN and CDR2 is SVGIG (reference sequence). As DNA, the CDR3 is TGTGCCTGGAGTGTACAGGGAAGACCTTACGAGCAGTACTTC. Protein: CAWSVQGRPYEQYF.

A few counts support this clonotype. The chain carries TRBV5-6 and TRBJ2-7, with TRBD1 as a possible D gene (6 bases). V gave up 6 bases and J gave up 3 bases, with 13 bases separating them. The CDR3 extends over 13 amino acids. Germline V lookup: CDR1 SGHDT, CDR2 YYEEEE. The CDR3, as DNA: TGTGCCAGCAACAGACAGGACTTCTACGAGCAGTACTTC. Encoded protein: CASNRQDFYEQYF. The complete variable domain, with remaining parts taken from reference TRBV5-6 and TRBJ2-7, reads DAGVTQSPTHLIKTRGQQVTLRCSPKSGHDTVSWYQQALGQGPQFIFQYYEEEERQRGNFPDRFSGHQFPNYSSELNVNALLLGDSALYLCASNRQDFYEQYFGPGTRLTVT.

This clonotype was seen many times. J is TRBJ2-1 and V is TRBV7-9; 10 bases line up with TRBD2. V was clipped by 6 bases and J by 1 base; unmatched bases: 6. The CDR3 is 16 residues long. Germline V gene sequence: CDR1 SEHNR, CDR2 FQNEAQ (reference sequence). CDR3 sequence: CASRPKAGGSYNEQFF. In DNA, the CDR3 is TGTGCCAGCAGACCCAAAGCGGGGGGGTCCTACAATGAGCAGTTCTTC.